The clone carrying this TCR beta chain appeared a single time. This entry comes from a study of T-cell reconstitution after alpha-beta-depleted transplantation in children. V dropped 6 bases and J dropped 12 bases, with 12 bases sitting between them. The CDR3 spans 11 residues. Preparing the TCRbeta library involved the use of unique molecular identifiers. TCRdb passed the PCR reads through MiXCR, listing each CDR3 protein once. Of hundreds of thousands of distinct CDR3 sequences in the sample, roughly an eighth are singletons; the top ten hold around 5.8%. The material sequenced was PBMCs from the stem cell graft donor, taken from the stem cell graft. The gene calls are TRBV12-3 or TRBV12-4 and TRBJ2-1; D might be TRBD1 or TRBD2, each matching 5 bases. This TCR was recovered from a human donor who donated a stem cell graft to a child with combined immunodeficiency. CDR3 nucleotides: TGTGCCAGCAGCCGGGGACCCGGGCAGTTCTTC. Its protein product is CASSRGPGQFF.